This T cell receptor beta chain was sequenced in a study of cytomegalovirus exposure and HLA in healthy donors. The study's findings and limits: A reported reduction in N-insertions relative to the roughly 710-donor mean was seen in an Asian-associated ancestry cluster in a later analysis. A likely sequencing artifact accounted for one observed cluster of highly shared sequence variants.

V lost 2 bases and J lost 3, with 8 bases in between. The V gene's germline CDR1 is GTSNPN and CDR2 SVGIG (reference sequence). The CDR3 covers 13 residues. In regard to this clone: Its antigen is as yet unknown.

This PCR relied on a set of 60 Vbeta primers and 13 Jbeta primers. The table came from immunoSEQ multiplex PCR; TCRdb's copy has only in-frame clones and leaves some out. The sample shows about 160,000 clones, around 79% of them seen only once. This receptor was taken from a woman aged 45-59 years in good health and CMV-seropositive. The chain employs TRBV30 and TRBJ1-5, with D unresolved. Material: PBMCs. The CDR3 region has the DNA TGTGCCTGGAGTCCGGGGTCCAATCAGCCCCAGCATTTT. Translated, it gives CAWSPGSNQPQHF.